This is a list of T cell receptor beta chains from one sample in a study of T-cell memory formation after mild COVID-19. TCRdb re-analysed the 5' RACE reads in MiXCR, keeping a single row per CDR3 protein. The data contain about 270,000 distinct CDR3 sequences, about 16% of them singletons. The sample comprised PBMCs or a T cell subset sorted from them (not recorded which). These receptor sequences come from a man between 18 and 35 years old who had mild COVID-19 (a few samples of this study predate the infection). Cell type and time point are not known. Each CDR3 is given with its conserved first and last residue. Each record gives: clone size, J gene, V gene, CDR3 protein. The size entry is marked missing in some rows and otherwise reads once, few, many or a size class.

size: few
J: TRBJ2-5
V: TRBV7-2
CDR3: CASTYRAQETQYF

size: few
J: TRBJ2-3
V: TRBV10-1
CDR3: CASRATGEGDTQYF

size: many
J: TRBJ2-5
V: TRBV7-9
CDR3: CASSFLSLASETQYF

size: NA
J: TRBJ2-2
V: TRBV4-2
CDR3: CASSQDVASGTGELFF

size: NA
J: TRBJ2-7
V: TRBV10-3
CDR3: CAISEQIYEQYF

size: many
J: TRBJ2-5
V: TRBV5-4
CDR3: CASSLPYEETQYF

size: NA
J: TRBJ2-7
V: TRBV6-2/TRBV6-3
CDR3: CASSYPTGTGTYEQYF

size: NA
J: TRBJ2-5
V: TRBV6-2/TRBV6-3
CDR3: CASNDRGLRETQYF

size: NA
J: TRBJ1-5
V: TRBV6-2/TRBV6-3
CDR3: CASSWTGSQPQHF

size: NA
J: TRBJ2-6
V: TRBV5-8
CDR3: CASSNTGAGANVLTF

size: NA
J: TRBJ2-1
V: TRBV7-2
CDR3: CASTRMNEQFF

size: NA
J: TRBJ2-3
V: TRBV15
CDR3: CATTGGVRDTQYF

size: few
J: TRBJ2-7
V: TRBV5-1
CDR3: CASSLAGGTRGEQYF

size: few
J: TRBJ1-1
V: TRBV4-1
CDR3: CASSQTGGSTEAFF

size: NA
J: TRBJ2-7
V: TRBV28
CDR3: CASSSPGTGNYEQYF